These 15 T cell receptor beta chains came from one sample sequenced in a study of blood T cell repertoires in COVID-19. The assay was immunoSEQ multiplex PCR, and TCRdb's table has in-frame clones only and misses some. This table holds approximately 120,000 clones, over 65% found once. The sample taken for sequencing was peripheral blood. These receptors came from a woman aged 55-69 years with acute or convalescent COVID-19.

The V and J genes are TRBV5-1 and TRBJ2-1; tentatively, D is TRBD2 (6 bases). The germline CDR1 and CDR2 sequences are SGHRS and YFSETQ. V lost 1 base to trimming and J lost 2 bases, with 10 bases between them. CDR3 length equals 15 residues. This chain's CDR3 is CASSLFAGTYNEQFF. DNA of the CDR3: TGCGCCAGCAGCTTGTTTGCGGGGACCTACAATGAGCAGTTCTTC.

The chain couples TRBV4-1 to TRBJ2-5; TRBD2 agrees at 12 bases. V dropped 1 base and J dropped 7; count of bases not matched to a gene: 4. Germline lookup yields CDR1 MGHRA and CDR2 YSYEKL. This CDR3 has 15 amino acids. CDR3 protein: CASSQGLAGVGTQYF. The CDR3 nucleotides are TGCGCCAGCAGCCAAGGACTAGCGGGAGTGGGGACCCAGTACTTC.

The chain links TRBV9 to TRBJ2-4, with D unclear. The V and J ends lost 1 base and 9 bases respectively, with 11 bases between them. Germline V gives CDR1 SGDLS, CDR2 YYNGEE. The CDR3 has 13 amino acids. The CDR3 region has the DNA TGTGCCAGCAGCGTACAACAGTCGCCCATTCAGTACTTC. Amino acids: CASSVQQSPIQYF.

The chain employs TRBV27 and TRBJ1-6; D call uncertain. Germline V gene data show CDR1 as MNHEY and CDR2 as SMNVEV (reference sequence). Trimming removed 0 bases at V and 17 bases at J, with 20 bases between. The CDR3 extends over 15 amino acids. CDR3: CASSLSGESPLGFHF. The CDR3 bases are TGTGCCAGCAGTTTATCGGGAGAGTCACCCCTGGGTTTCCACTTT.

This clone has more than one count but fewer than ten. CDR3: CASNLQGINTIYF. CDR3 in DNA: TGTGCCAGCAACCTACAGGGTATAAACACCATATATTTT. The genes are TRBV12-3 or TRBV12-4 and TRBJ1-3; possibly TRBD1 for D (6 bases). The CDR3 loop spans 13 amino acids. Trimming removed 7 bases at V and 6 bases at J, with 13 bases between.

The DNA of the CDR3 is TGTGCCAGCAGTCCACGTGGACACCCAAGAGCACCCCTCCACTTT. Protein sequence: CASSPRGHPRAPLHF. J is TRBJ1-6 and V is TRBV28; the D gene is possibly TRBD1 (5 bases). The CDR3 is 15 amino acids. Germline CDR1 is MDHEN and CDR2 is SYDVKM. The V end was cut by 5 bases, the J end by 11 bases, with 19 bases between. Full variable domain (rest looked up from reference TRBV28 and TRBJ1-6): DVKVTQSSRYLVKRTGEKVFLECVQDMDHENMFWYRQDPGLGLRLIYFSYDVKMKEKGDIPEGYSVSREKKERFSLILESASTNQTSMYLCASSPRGHPRAPLHFGNGTRLTVT.

The gene calls are TRBV19 and TRBJ1-5, with 7 bases identical to TRBD1. There are 15 residues in the CDR3. Losses at the gene ends were 5 bases for V and 7 bases for J; bases not matched to a gene: 11. Germline V gene lookup returns CDR1 LNHDA and CDR2 SQIVND (reference sequence). The CDR3 DNA reads as TGTGCCAGTAGTCCAACGGAGGGGGCGGAGCAGCCCCAGCATTTT. As protein: CASSPTEGAEQPQHF.

The chain uses TRBV29-1 and TRBJ2-1; 10 bases match TRBD1. In germline, CDR1 is SQVTM, CDR2 ANQGSEA. Germline trimming cut 3 bases from V and 7 bases from J; bases unmatched to any gene: 9. CDR3 length: 15 residues. CDR3 residues: CSVERRQGAGNEQFF. As DNA, the CDR3 is TGCAGCGTTGAGAGGCGACAGGGGGCAGGGAATGAGCAGTTCTTC.

The chain recombines TRBV7-9 with TRBJ1-5, with D uncertain. The CDR3 runs 14 residues. CDR1 SEHNR and CDR2 FQNEAQ come from the germline V gene (reference sequence). Trimming left V 5 bases short and J 0 bases short, with 8 bases between. CDR3 sequence (DNA): TGTGCCAGCAGCCGGGGAGGTAGCAATCAGCCCCAGCATTTT. Its protein is CASSRGGSNQPQHF.

The J gene is TRBJ2-3, the V gene TRBV5-1; 7 bases are a match to TRBD1. The CDR3 contains 16 residues. V was pared by 4 bases and J by 2 bases, with 10 bases of the junction left unmatched. Germline CDR1 reads SGHRS; CDR2 reads YFSETQ. The chain's CDR3 is CASSPGTAGNTDTQYF. DNA for the CDR3: TGCGCCAGCAGCCCCGGGACAGCAGGGAACACAGATACGCAGTATTTT.

The rearrangement links TRBV5-1 to TRBJ2-1; 8 bases line up with TRBD2. The germline gives CDR1 SGHRS, CDR2 YFSETQ. The CDR3 is made up of 15 amino acids. Trimming cost V 0 bases and J 5 bases; bases outside gene matches: 4. The DNA for the CDR3 is TGCGCCAGCAGCTTGGTAGCGGGGAGTAACAATGAGCAGTTCTTC. Its translation is CASSLVAGSNNEQFF.

The chain has TRBV7-9 and TRBJ2-2; weak D call: TRBD1 (5 bases). Germline CDR1 is SEHNR and CDR2 is FQNEAQ (reference sequence). V was clipped by 5 bases and J by 4 bases, with 11 bases between them. There are 14 residues in the CDR3. The CDR3 loop is CASSRDGATGELFF. CDR3 in DNA: TGTGCCAGCAGCAGGGATGGGGCCACCGGGGAGCTGTTTTTT.

This chain connects TRBV27 to TRBJ2-1; TRBD1 matches at 8 bases. J gave up 3 bases and V 6 bases, and 16 bases lay outside the gene matches. This CDR3 spans 18 amino acids. The germline CDR1 and CDR2 sequences are MNHEY and SMNVEV (reference sequence). This chain's CDR3 is CASSPTVRSGQDYNEQFF. CDR3 DNA: TGTGCCAGCAGCCCGACCGTTCGATCGGGACAGGACTACAATGAGCAGTTCTTC.

The rearrangement joins TRBV9 to TRBJ1-2; D not resolved. The V gene lost 0 bases and the J gene lost 7 bases, with 13 bases spanning the gap. This CDR3 region has 14 residues. Germline values: CDR1 SGDLS, CDR2 YYNGEE. The CDR3 loop is CASSVGAFVVGYTF. The CDR3 DNA reads TGTGCCAGCAGCGTAGGGGCTTTCGTGGTTGGCTACACCTTC.

The chain links TRBV5-1 to TRBJ1-4; 7 bases are shared with TRBD1. Germline CDR1 SGHRS, CDR2 YFSETQ. V trimming: 6 bases; J trimming: 2 bases; junction bases outside the gene matches: 7. This CDR3 is built from 15 residues. CDR3 loop: CASNSGDSTNEKLFF. CDR3 DNA sequence: TGCGCCAGCAACTCGGGGGACAGCACTAATGAAAAACTGTTTTTT.